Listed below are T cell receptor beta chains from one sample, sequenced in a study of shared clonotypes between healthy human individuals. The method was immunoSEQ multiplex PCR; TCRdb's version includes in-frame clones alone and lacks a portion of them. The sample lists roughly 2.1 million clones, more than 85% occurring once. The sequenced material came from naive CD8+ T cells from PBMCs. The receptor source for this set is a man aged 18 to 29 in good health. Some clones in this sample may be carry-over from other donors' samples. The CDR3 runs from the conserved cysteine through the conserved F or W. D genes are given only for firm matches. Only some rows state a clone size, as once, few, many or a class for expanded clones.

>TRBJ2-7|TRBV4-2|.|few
CASSQELRAYEQYF
TGTGCCAGCAGCCAAGAGCTGCGGGCCTACGAGCAGTACTTC
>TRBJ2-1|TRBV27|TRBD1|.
CASSRTGTGLLGEQFF
TGTGCCAGCAGTCGAACCGGGACAGGGCTGCTGGGGGAGCAGTTCTTC
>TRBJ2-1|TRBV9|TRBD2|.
CASSEPPAGGNEQFF
TGTGCCAGCAGCGAGCCCCCAGCGGGAGGTAATGAGCAGTTCTTC
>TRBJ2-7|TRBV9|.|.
CASSPEDGSYEQYF
TGTGCCAGCAGCCCGGAGGATGGCTCCTACGAGCAGTACTTC
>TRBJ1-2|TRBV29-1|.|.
CSVDEGYRGYTF
TGCAGCGTTGATGAGGGTTATCGTGGCTACACCTTC
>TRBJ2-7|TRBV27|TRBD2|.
CASSLRLAGGTYEQYF
TGTGCCAGCAGTCTTCGACTAGCGGGAGGAACGTACGAGCAGTACTTC
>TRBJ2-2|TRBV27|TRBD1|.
CASSSTRTGNTGELFF
TGTGCCAGCAGTTCGACCCGGACAGGGAACACCGGGGAGCTGTTTTTT
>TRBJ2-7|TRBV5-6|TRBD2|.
CASSLVAGPPYEQYF
TGTGCCAGCAGCTTGGTAGCGGGTCCCCCCTACGAGCAGTACTTC
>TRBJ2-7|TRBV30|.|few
CAWSPAGPYEQYF
TGTGCCTGGAGTCCGGCGGGACCTTACGAGCAGTACTTC
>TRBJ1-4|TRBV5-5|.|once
CASSSPGPALKEKLFF
TGTGCCAGCAGCTCTCCGGGGCCCGCTTTAAAGGAAAAACTGTTTTTT
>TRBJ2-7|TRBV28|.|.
CASSFSLASSYEQYF
TGTGCCAGCAGTTTTAGCTTAGCGAGCTCCTACGAGCAGTACTTC
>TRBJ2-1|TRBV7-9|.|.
CASSLETVEQFF
TGTGCCAGCAGCTTAGAGACGGTGGAGCAGTTCTTC
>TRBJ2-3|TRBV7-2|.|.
CASSFGRRNEQATQYF
TGTGCCAGCAGCTTTGGCAGGCGAAACGAGCAAGCTACGCAGTATTTT
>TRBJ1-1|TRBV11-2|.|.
CASSFLDSQAFF
TGTGCCAGCAGCTTTCTCGACAGTCAAGCTTTCTTT
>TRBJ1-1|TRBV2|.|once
CASLEGGFGEATEAFF
TGTGCCAGCCTAGAGGGGGGTTTTGGGGAGGCCACTGAAGCTTTCTTT
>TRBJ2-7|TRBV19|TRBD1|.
CASSPGQGGYEQYF
TGTGCCAGTAGTCCGGGACAGGGTGGCTACGAGCAGTACTTC
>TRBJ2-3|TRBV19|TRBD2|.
CASSIAGTRADTQYF
TGTGCCAGTAGTATAGCCGGGACTAGGGCAGATACGCAGTATTTT
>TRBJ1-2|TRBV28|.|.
CASSPPRLTDYGYTF
TGTGCCAGCAGTCCACCCCGACTGACGGACTATGGCTACACCTTC
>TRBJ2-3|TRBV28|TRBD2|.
CASSSPAGSTDTQYF
TGTGCCAGCAGTTCCCCAGCGGGGAGCACAGATACGCAGTATTTT
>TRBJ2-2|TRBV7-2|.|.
CASTRTFRSGANTGELFF
TGTGCCAGCACCAGGACTTTTCGGTCCGGCGCGAACACCGGGGAGCTGTTTTTT
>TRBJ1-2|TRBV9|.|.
CASSVALGAYGYTF
TGTGCCAGCAGCGTAGCTTTGGGGGCCTATGGCTACACCTTC
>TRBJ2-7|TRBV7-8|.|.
CASSFRQLYEQYF
TGTGCCAGCAGCTTTAGACAGCTCTACGAGCAGTACTTC
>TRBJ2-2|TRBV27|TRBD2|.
CASSLYSSGSKRGGELFF
TGTGCCAGCAGTTTATATTCTAGCGGGAGTAAACGGGGCGGGGAGCTGTTTTTT
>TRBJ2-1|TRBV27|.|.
CASSLLISDEQFF
TGTGCCAGCAGTCTCTTAATTAGTGATGAGCAGTTCTTC
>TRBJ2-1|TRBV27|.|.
CASSLTPNRNNEQFF
TGTGCCAGCAGTTTAACCCCTAACAGGAACAATGAGCAGTTCTTC
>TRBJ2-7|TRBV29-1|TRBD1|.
CSVLRTGERYEQYF
TGCAGCGTTTTAAGGACAGGGGAGAGGTACGAGCAGTACTTC
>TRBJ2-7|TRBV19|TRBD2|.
CASSLGLGGSYEQYF
TGTGCCAGTAGTTTGGGACTAGGAGGCTCCTACGAGCAGTACTTC
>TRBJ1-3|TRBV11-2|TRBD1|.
CASSLRDRVSGNTIYF
TGTGCCAGCAGCCTCCGGGACAGGGTCTCTGGAAACACCATATATTTT
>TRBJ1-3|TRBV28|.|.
CASSLDVADSGNTIYF
TGTGCCAGCAGTTTAGATGTGGCAGACTCTGGAAACACCATATATTTT
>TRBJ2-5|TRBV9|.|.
CASSATGSRETQYF
TGTGCCAGCAGCGCCACAGGGTCCCGAGAGACCCAGTACTTC
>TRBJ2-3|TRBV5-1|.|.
CASSSGRRDTQYF
TGCGCCAGCAGCTCGGGCCGTAGGGATACGCAGTATTTT
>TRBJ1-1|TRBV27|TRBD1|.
CASSPEGQGGSTEAFF
TGTGCCAGCAGTCCCGAGGGACAGGGTGGAAGTACTGAAGCTTTCTTT
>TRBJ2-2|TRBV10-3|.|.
CAISESSPGPNTGELFF
TGTGCCATCAGTGAGTCCTCGCCAGGGCCGAACACCGGGGAGCTGTTTTTT
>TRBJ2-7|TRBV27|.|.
CASTDGSTYEQYF
TGTGCCAGCACCGATGGCAGTACCTACGAGCAGTACTTC
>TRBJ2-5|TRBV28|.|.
CATQEPKVGRSETQYF
TGTGCCACCCAGGAGCCGAAAGTTGGCAGATCTGAGACCCAGTACTTC
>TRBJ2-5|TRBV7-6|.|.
CASSFSRTGRGQETQYF
TGTGCCAGCAGCTTTTCCCGGACAGGGAGGGGACAAGAGACCCAGTACTTC
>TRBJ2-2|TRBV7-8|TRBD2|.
CASSLGAGGLGTGELFF
TGTGCCAGCAGCTTAGGCGCGGGAGGGTTAGGCACCGGGGAGCTGTTTTTT
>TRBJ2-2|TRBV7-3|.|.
CASSLTPAFGPGGELFF
TGTGCCAGCAGCTTAACCCCCGCCTTCGGGCCTGGCGGGGAGCTGTTTTTT
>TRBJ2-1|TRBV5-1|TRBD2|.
CASGLSGSPYNEQFF
TGCGCCAGCGGACTTAGCGGGAGTCCCTACAATGAGCAGTTCTTC
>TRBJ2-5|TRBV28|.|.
CASSGRGGVEETQYF
TGTGCCAGCAGTGGCCGCGGGGGCGTAGAAGAGACCCAGTACTTC
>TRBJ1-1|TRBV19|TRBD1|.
CASSNRGLPDTEAFF
TGTGCCAGTAGTAACAGGGGGCTGCCCGACACTGAAGCTTTCTTT
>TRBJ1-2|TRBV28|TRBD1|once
CASSIRQGANYGYTF
TGTGCCAGCAGTATCCGACAGGGAGCTAACTATGGCTACACCTTC
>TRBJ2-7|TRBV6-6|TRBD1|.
CASSPDRGSSYEQYF
TGTGCCAGCAGTCCCGACAGGGGGAGCTCCTACGAGCAGTACTTC
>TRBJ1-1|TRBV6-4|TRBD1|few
CASRHQGGNTEAFF
TGTGCCAGCAGACACCAGGGGGGAAACACTGAAGCTTTCTTT
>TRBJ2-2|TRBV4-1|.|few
CASRRTNTGELFF
TGCGCCAGCAGGCGGACGAACACCGGGGAGCTGTTTTTT
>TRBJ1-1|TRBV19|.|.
CASRTITGAEAFF
TGTGCCAGTAGGACTATTACGGGGGCTGAAGCTTTCTTT